This is a list of T cell receptor beta chains from one sample in a study of shared clonotypes between healthy human individuals. The assay was immunoSEQ multiplex PCR, and TCRdb's table has in-frame clones only and misses some. The top ten hold around 1.7% of the sample, which has millions of clones, about 93% seen once. Sample: naive CD8+ T cells from PBMCs. The source of these receptors is a man in his late teens or twenties in good health. Some clones in this sample may be carry-over from other donors' samples. Each CDR3 is given with its conserved first and last residue. Fields, in order: clone size, D gene, V gene, J gene, CDR3 protein, CDR3 DNA. D genes are given only for firm matches. For some rows the clone size is stated as once, few or many, or as a class when expanded; others skip it.

>NA|NA|TRBV6-1|TRBJ1-3
CASSEDRTPGNTIYF
TGTGCCAGCAGTGAGGACAGAACCCCTGGAAACACCATATATTTT
>NA|TRBD1|TRBV7-8|TRBJ1-1
CASSLPGQGASEAFF
TGTGCCAGCAGCTTACCGGGACAGGGGGCTTCTGAAGCTTTCTTT
>NA|NA|TRBV27|TRBJ1-1
CASSLTGRDTEAFF
TGTGCCAGCAGCTTAACAGGGCGAGACACTGAAGCTTTCTTT
>NA|TRBD2|TRBV5-1|TRBJ2-7
CASSPGGGLYEQYF
TGCGCCAGCAGCCCGGGGGGAGGGCTCTACGAGCAGTACTTC
>NA|TRBD2|TRBV27|TRBJ2-2
CASTTPGLAGSGELFF
TGTGCCAGCACTACCCCGGGACTAGCGGGATCCGGGGAGCTGTTTTTT
>NA|NA|TRBV28|TRBJ1-1
CASSLGDSPNTEAFF
TGTGCCAGCAGTTTGGGTGACAGCCCGAACACTGAAGCTTTCTTT
>NA|NA|TRBV9|TRBJ2-3
CASSVGFGGTDTQYF
TGTGCCAGCAGCGTAGGGTTTGGGGGCACAGATACGCAGTATTTT
>NA|NA|TRBV7-8|TRBJ2-7
CASSLGGENYEQYF
TGTGCCAGCAGCCTTGGGGGAGAAAACTACGAGCAGTACTTC
>NA|NA|TRBV4-1|TRBJ1-5
CASSQGFSDQPQHF
TGCGCCAGCAGCCAAGGCTTCTCCGATCAGCCCCAGCATTTT
>NA|NA|TRBV7-2|TRBJ2-1
CASSSLTGVINRYNEQFF
TGTGCCAGCAGCTCACTAACCGGCGTCATAAATAGATACAATGAGCAGTTCTTC
>once|NA|TRBV13|TRBJ2-7
CASSLGLSGPEQYF
TGTGCCAGCAGCTTAGGGCTTTCCGGGCCCGAGCAGTACTTC
>NA|NA|TRBV14|TRBJ2-4
CASSQVNWLYYLAKNIQYF
TGTGCCAGCAGCCAAGTAAATTGGCTTTACTATTTAGCCAAAAACATTCAGTACTTC
>NA|NA|TRBV5-6|TRBJ1-1
CASSLAGVGAFF
TGTGCCAGCAGCTTGGCCGGGGTGGGAGCTTTCTTT
>NA|NA|TRBV5-1|TRBJ1-2
CASSPTRGGAYGYTF
TGCGCCAGCAGCCCGACCAGGGGCGGCGCCTATGGCTACACCTTC
>NA|NA|TRBV15|TRBJ2-1
CATSAAMEDNEQFF
TGTGCCACCAGCGCCGCTATGGAGGACAATGAGCAGTTCTTC
>once|TRBD2|TRBV6-5|TRBJ2-3
CASTISGTSTDTQYF
TGTGCCAGTACGATTAGCGGGACTAGCACAGATACGCAGTATTTT
>once|NA|TRBV5-5|TRBJ2-3
CASSPGSVTDTQYF
TGTGCCAGCAGCCCGGGTTCGGTCACAGATACGCAGTATTTT
>once|NA|TRBV12-5|TRBJ1-1
CASGLAGGADTEAFF
TGTGCTAGTGGTTTGGCGGGGGGGGCGGACACTGAAGCTTTCTTT
>NA|TRBD2|TRBV25-1|TRBJ2-5
CASSEYSGRWKTQYF
TGTGCCAGCAGTGAATATAGCGGGAGGTGGAAGACCCAGTACTTC
>NA|NA|TRBV11-2|TRBJ2-2
CASSLSWVANTGELFF
TGTGCCAGCAGCTTAAGCTGGGTGGCGAACACCGGGGAGCTGTTTTTT
>few|NA|TRBV2|TRBJ1-1
CASSRRGMLTNTEAFF
TGTGCCAGCAGTCGAAGAGGTATGCTCACGAACACTGAAGCTTTCTTT
>NA|TRBD1|TRBV11-2|TRBJ2-7
CASSPNSRGYEQYF
TGTGCCAGCAGCCCAAATTCCAGGGGGTACGAGCAGTACTTC
>NA|TRBD2|TRBV11-2|TRBJ2-7
CASSLEASGKSEQYF
TGTGCCAGCAGCTTAGAGGCTAGCGGGAAATCCGAGCAGTACTTC
>NA|NA|TRBV7-9|TRBJ2-5
CASSSSSGGKGAQYF
TGTGCCAGCAGCTCGAGTTCCGGCGGGAAGGGGGCCCAGTACTTC
>NA|NA|TRBV5-1|TRBJ2-7
CASSLAPPGHYEQYF
TGCGCCAGCAGCTTGGCTCCCCCCGGTCACTACGAGCAGTACTTC
>NA|NA|TRBV13|TRBJ1-1
CASSPGPRDTEAFF
TGTGCCAGCAGCCCCGGCCCCAGAGACACTGAAGCTTTCTTT
>NA|TRBD2|TRBV19|TRBJ2-1
CASRVAGGQNEQFF
TGTGCCAGTAGGGTCGCGGGAGGGCAGAATGAGCAGTTCTTC
>NA|TRBD2|TRBV7-9|TRBJ2-1
CASSGVLTSGSHGGNEQFF
TGTGCCAGCAGCGGTGTTCTTACTAGCGGGAGCCACGGGGGCAATGAGCAGTTCTTC
>once|NA|TRBV4-3|TRBJ2-3
CASSQGGVSDSTDTQYF
TGCGCCAGCAGCCAAGGAGGGGTCTCGGATAGCACAGATACGCAGTATTTT
>NA|NA|TRBV28|TRBJ1-4
CASRLVSEKLFF
TGTGCCAGCCGCCTCGTCAGTGAAAAACTGTTTTTT
>once|NA|TRBV14|TRBJ1-1
CASSQDKFWGNTEAFF
TGTGCCAGCAGCCAAGATAAGTTCTGGGGGAACACTGAAGCTTTCTTT
>NA|NA|TRBV4-3|TRBJ2-7
CASSPGVASYEQYF
TGCGCCAGCAGCCCGGGGGTAGCCTCCTACGAGCAGTACTTC
>NA|TRBD1|TRBV7-8|TRBJ2-4
CASSLSIVTGIQNIQYF
TGTGCCAGCAGCTTAAGTATAGTGACAGGGATTCAAAACATTCAGTACTTC
>NA|TRBD1|TRBV6-6|TRBJ1-1
CASSPGGLSATEAFF
TGTGCCAGCAGTCCAGGGGGCCTTTCCGCCACTGAAGCTTTCTTT
>NA|TRBD2|TRBV7-9|TRBJ2-1
CASSPPSGRLDEQFF
TGTGCCAGCAGCCCGCCTAGCGGGAGGTTGGATGAGCAGTTCTTC
>NA|NA|TRBV6-5|TRBJ1-5
CASSYSDGSQPQHF
TGTGCCAGCAGTTACTCCGACGGATCTCAGCCCCAGCATTTT
>NA|TRBD1|TRBV7-2|TRBJ2-5
CASSEGAGLQETQYF
TGTGCCAGCAGCGAGGGGGCGGGTTTGCAAGAGACCCAGTACTTC
>NA|TRBD1|TRBV11-2|TRBJ2-1
CASSLAGGSGNEQFF
TGTGCCAGCAGCTTAGCAGGGGGCTCGGGTAATGAGCAGTTCTTC
>NA|NA|TRBV2|TRBJ1-5
CASSKGLISNQPQHF
TGTGCCAGCAGTAAGGGTCTTATTAGCAATCAGCCCCAGCATTTT
>NA|NA|TRBV7-3|TRBJ2-6
CASSAIAGPEGVLTF
TGTGCCAGCAGCGCTATCGCGGGGCCGGAGGGGGTCCTGACTTTC
>NA|TRBD1|TRBV28|TRBJ2-7
CASSSGDRYNEQYF
TGTGCCAGCAGTTCCGGGGACAGGTACAACGAGCAGTACTTC
>NA|TRBD2|TRBV5-1|TRBJ2-7
CASSLSSGGRSYEQYF
TGCGCCAGCAGCTTGTCTAGCGGGGGACGCTCCTACGAGCAGTACTTC
>NA|TRBD2|TRBV4-2|TRBJ2-7
CASSPGLAGEAEQYF
TGTGCCAGCAGCCCGGGACTAGCGGGAGAGGCAGAGCAGTACTTC
>NA|NA|TRBV28|TRBJ1-5
CASSLSYSNQPQHF
TGTGCCAGCAGTTTGAGCTATAGCAATCAGCCCCAGCATTTT
>NA|NA|TRBV6-5|TRBJ2-7
CASSLRGPYEQYF
TGTGCCAGCAGCCTCAGGGGACCCTACGAGCAGTACTTC
>NA|TRBD2|TRBV13|TRBJ2-3
CASGPGLAGGSTDTQYF
TGTGCCAGCGGGCCAGGACTAGCGGGAGGGAGCACAGATACGCAGTATTTT
>NA|NA|TRBV2|TRBJ1-2
CASFKGTTSYGYTF
TGTGCCAGCTTTAAAGGGACTACCTCGTATGGCTACACCTTC
>NA|NA|TRBV27|TRBJ2-7
CASSYPGSYEQYF
TGTGCCAGCAGTTACCCTGGCTCCTACGAGCAGTACTTC
>NA|NA|TRBV5-6|TRBJ1-3
CASSNEGGPGNTIYF
TGTGCCAGCAGCAACGAGGGGGGGCCGGGAAACACCATATATTTT
>NA|NA|TRBV2|TRBJ2-1
CASSDINNYNEQFF
TGTGCCAGCAGTGACATAAACAACTACAATGAGCAGTTCTTC
>NA|NA|TRBV21-1|TRBJ1-1
CASSAGQGLGNTEAFF
TGTGCCAGCAGCGCCGGACAGGGCTTAGGCAACACTGAAGCTTTCTTT
>NA|NA|TRBV7-2|TRBJ1-1
CASSLTGTTMGDTEAFF
TGTGCCAGCAGCTTAACCGGGACAACAATGGGGGACACTGAAGCTTTCTTT
>NA|TRBD2|TRBV27|TRBJ2-3
CASRSGDTQYF
TGTGCCAGCCGTAGCGGGGATACGCAGTATTTT